The rows below give T cell receptor beta chains drawn from one sample of a study of cytomegalovirus exposure and HLA in healthy donors. Assay: immunoSEQ multiplex PCR; the TCRdb copy retains only in-frame clones and omits some. The repertoire has almost 200,000 clones, more than 75% of them found once; the top ten carry 0.39%. Specimen: PBMCs. These receptors were obtained from a male donor in good health and CMV-seropositive. Each CDR3 is given with its conserved first and last residue. The order of the fields is CDR3 protein, CDR3 DNA, clone size, D gene, V gene, J gene. D genes are given only for firm matches. For some rows the clone size is stated as once, few or many, or as a class when expanded; others skip it.

cdr3_aa: CASREGLAGGMQGETQYF
cdr3_nt: TGCGCCAGCAGAGAGGGACTAGCGGGGGGTATGCAGGGAGAGACCCAGTACTTC
clone_size: NA
d_call: TRBD2
v_call: TRBV5-1
j_call: TRBJ2-5

cdr3_aa: CASSSGGGLLYDEQFF
cdr3_nt: TGTGCCAGCAGCTCCGGGGGGGGCCTATTATACGATGAGCAGTTCTTC
clone_size: NA
d_call: TRBD2
v_call: TRBV11-3
j_call: TRBJ2-1

cdr3_aa: CASSPGQLGNTIYF
cdr3_nt: TGTGCCAGCAGCCCCGGACAGCTGGGAAACACCATATATTTT
clone_size: NA
d_call: NA
v_call: TRBV7-9
j_call: TRBJ1-3

cdr3_aa: CASSSGTYAYEQYF
cdr3_nt: TGTGCCAGCTCCAGTGGGACATATGCCTACGAGCAGTACTTC
clone_size: NA
d_call: NA
v_call: TRBV18
j_call: TRBJ2-7

cdr3_aa: CASSQGQAGANVLTF
cdr3_nt: TGCGCCAGCAGCCAAGGACAGGCTGGGGCCAACGTCCTGACTTTC
clone_size: NA
d_call: NA
v_call: TRBV4-1
j_call: TRBJ2-6

cdr3_aa: CASSFNTGVRETQYF
cdr3_nt: TGTGCCAGCAGCTTTAATACGGGGGTGAGAGAGACCCAGTACTTC
clone_size: NA
d_call: NA
v_call: TRBV7-9
j_call: TRBJ2-5

cdr3_aa: CASSGLGLAGGIYEQYF
cdr3_nt: TGTGCCAGCAGCGGACTGGGACTAGCGGGAGGGATCTACGAGCAGTACTTC
clone_size: NA
d_call: TRBD2
v_call: TRBV28
j_call: TRBJ2-7

cdr3_aa: CASSFGLEQFF
cdr3_nt: TGCGCCAGCAGCTTTGGCCTTGAGCAGTTCTTC
clone_size: NA
d_call: NA
v_call: TRBV5-1
j_call: TRBJ2-1

cdr3_aa: CASSVGGTGTGNTIYF
cdr3_nt: TGTGCCAGCAGCGTAGGGGGGACAGGGACTGGAAACACCATATATTTT
clone_size: once
d_call: TRBD1
v_call: TRBV9
j_call: TRBJ1-3

cdr3_aa: CASSPPHLNTEGYTF
cdr3_nt: TGTGCCAGCTCACCTCCTCACCTAAACACGGAGGGCTACACCTTC
clone_size: NA
d_call: NA
v_call: TRBV18
j_call: TRBJ1-2

cdr3_aa: CASTRGLAERPTQYF
cdr3_nt: TGTGCCAGCACCCGGGGACTAGCGGAGCGTCCTACGCAGTATTTT
clone_size: NA
d_call: TRBD2
v_call: TRBV11-2
j_call: TRBJ2-3

cdr3_aa: CASSQDGTGGRSNEKLFF
cdr3_nt: TGTGCCAGCAGCCAAGATGGGACAGGGGGCAGGTCTAATGAAAAACTGTTTTTT
clone_size: NA
d_call: TRBD1
v_call: TRBV4-2
j_call: TRBJ1-4

cdr3_aa: CASSIGLAGGPRGTGELFF
cdr3_nt: TGTGCCAGTAGTATCGGGCTAGCGGGGGGCCCTCGTGGCACCGGGGAGCTGTTTTTT
clone_size: NA
d_call: TRBD2
v_call: TRBV19
j_call: TRBJ2-2

cdr3_aa: CASSPINRGLPGGTEAFF
cdr3_nt: TGTGCCAGCAGCCCAATCAACAGGGGACTCCCTGGGGGGACTGAAGCTTTCTTT
clone_size: once
d_call: TRBD1
v_call: TRBV7-2
j_call: TRBJ1-1

cdr3_aa: CASSYPGTEPSPLHF
cdr3_nt: TGCGCCAGCAGCTACCCCGGGACAGAGCCCTCACCCCTCCACTTT
clone_size: NA
d_call: TRBD1
v_call: TRBV5-1
j_call: TRBJ1-6

cdr3_aa: CASSLPLNRAKAEQYF
cdr3_nt: TGTGCCAGCAGCCTACCTTTAAACAGGGCTAAGGCCGAGCAGTACTTC
clone_size: NA
d_call: NA
v_call: TRBV7-2
j_call: TRBJ2-7

cdr3_aa: CASSLAGATNEKLFF
cdr3_nt: TGTGCCAGCAGCTTAGCAGGGGCAACTAATGAAAAACTGTTTTTT
clone_size: NA
d_call: NA
v_call: TRBV7-6
j_call: TRBJ1-4

cdr3_aa: CAISEDRGSGETQYF
cdr3_nt: TGTGCCATCAGTGAGGACAGGGGATCGGGAGAGACCCAGTACTTC
clone_size: NA
d_call: TRBD1
v_call: TRBV10-3
j_call: TRBJ2-5